This T cell receptor beta chain was sequenced during a study of vaccination and CD4 T cells after COVID-19. Turning to the study itself: The post-COVID sampling time was a median around 91 days after diagnosis, ranging from 35 to 161.

The CDR3 length is 16 residues. Trimming removed 5 bases from V and 9 bases from J, with 20 bases in between. CDR1 MDHEN and CDR2 SYDVKM come from the germline V gene. The study's findings and limits: Vaccine-specific clones numbering 304 of 307 showed spike mono-reactivity in convalescent patients. Convalescent patients saw a median around 86% of their reactive clones show up only after vaccination.

Remarks on this clonotype: Antigen specificity is unknown.

This sample's time point: late sampling 161 to 241 days after vaccination in three convalescent patients. TCRdb ran MiXCR on the PCR reads and lists one entry per CDR3 protein. Found here are 30,000 to 40,000 distinct CDR3 sequences, about 34% of them singletons; the top ten hold 5.8%. The chain is built from TRBV28 and TRBJ1-6; D is perhaps TRBD1 (5 bases). The input for sequencing was CD4+ T cells from blood, taken about 7 months after SARS-CoV-2 vaccination. The receptor was derived from a human donor who had recovered from COVID-19. CDR3 region: CASSLLPGLGGSPLHF. CDR3 sequence (DNA): TGTGCCAGCAGTCTACTACCGGGACTGGGGGGTTCACCCCTCCACTTT.